The 16 T cell receptor beta chains given below trace back to one sample, sequenced in a study of CD4+ T cells in melanoma. Measured with immunoSEQ multiplex PCR; TCRdb has only the in-frame clones, and not every one. In the table there are some 7,100 clones, about 52% of which are singletons. Sequences were obtained from cells from a culture (not recorded whether cultured in vitro). The receptors were sampled from a human donor with melanoma.

The V call is TRBV5-1, the J call TRBJ2-5; TRBD2 might be the D (5 bases). Germline CDR1 is SGHRS and CDR2 is YFSETQ. The CDR3 is 16 amino acids. The V and J ends lost 3 bases and 4 bases respectively, with 19 bases between them. The CDR3 reads CASSSTGLGFGETQYF. CDR3 in DNA: TGCGCCAGCAGCTCAACCGGACTGGGATTTGGAGAGACCCAGTACTTC.

The J gene is TRBJ1-1, the V gene TRBV5-1, with D uncertain. V lost 0 bases to trimming and J lost 11 bases, with 11 bases between them. The CDR3 contains 12 residues. Looked up from germline, CDR1 is SGHRS and CDR2 is YFSETQ. This CDR3 is CASSLVLLGAFF. In nucleotides, the CDR3 is TGCGCCAGCAGCTTGGTTCTTCTCGGGGCTTTCTTT.

This clone came up a few times. V and J are TRBV27 and TRBJ1-5; TRBD1 aligns across 7 bases. The germline gives CDR1 MNHEY, CDR2 SMNVEV (reference sequence). With 5 bases clipped from V and 5 bases from J, the junction kept 6 bases outside the gene matches. CDR3 length equals 14 residues. The DNA for the CDR3 is TGTGCCAGCAGTAGGAGTCAGGGGGATCAGCCCCAGCATTTT. Translation gives CASSRSQGDQPQHF.

This clone ranks as medium-sized. The CDR3 here is CASSYQGDYGYTF. Written as DNA, the CDR3 is TGTGCCAGCAGTTATCAGGGTGACTATGGCTACACCTTC. V and J are TRBV6-6 and TRBJ1-2; perhaps TRBD1 as D (5 bases). The CDR3 extends over 13 amino acids. V lost 3 bases and J 3 bases, leaving 8 bases between the germline ends. The germline gives CDR1 MNHNY, CDR2 SVGAGI (reference sequence).

The V and J genes are TRBV5-1 and TRBJ2-7, with TRBD2 matching over 9 bases. J lost 4 bases, V lost 2 bases, and 7 bases had no gene match. CDR3 length: 15 amino acids. The germline CDR1 and CDR2 sequences are SGHRS and YFSETQ. CDR3 sequence (DNA): TGCGCCAGCAGCTTTGCAACTAGCGGGCCGTACGAGCAGTACTTC. Translated, it gives CASSFATSGPYEQYF.

This clone showed up just a few times. This chain links TRBV5-1 with TRBJ1-6, with 9 bases identical to TRBD1. V shed 3 bases and J 10 bases; nucleotides not matched to a gene: 11. Per germline, CDR1 SGHRS and CDR2 YFSETQ. This CDR3 spans 16 amino acids. CDR3 region: CASSSRPGQGGSPLHF. CDR3 nucleotides: TGCGCCAGCAGCTCACGACCGGGACAGGGAGGATCACCCCTCCACTTT.

The genes are TRBV7-6 and TRBJ2-5; D may be TRBD1 (5 bases). Trimming took 4 bases from V and 4 from J, leaving 10 bases between them. Germline assignment: CDR1 SGHVS and CDR2 FNYEAQ. This CDR3 is 13 amino acids long. CDR3: CASSWGTGETQYF. CDR3 in DNA: TGTGCCAGCAGCTGGGGTACAGGAGAGACCCAGTACTTC.

This rearrangement joins TRBV14 to TRBJ2-1; 8 bases line up with TRBD2. This CDR3 is built from 15 residues. The ends lost 0 bases at V and 9 bases at J; junction bases unmatched: 7. Per the germline V gene, CDR1 is SGHDN and CDR2 is FVKESK. CDR3 amino acids: CASSQDGTSFREQFF. The DNA of the CDR3 is TGTGCCAGCAGCCAAGATGGGACTAGTTTCCGTGAGCAGTTCTTC.

This clone was counted between two and nine times. This chain uses TRBV7-6 with TRBJ2-7; 11 bases fit TRBD2. The CDR3 runs to 15 residues. With 5 bases clipped from V and 6 bases from J, the junction kept 9 bases outside the gene matches. The germline V gene encodes CDR1 SGHVS and CDR2 FNYEAQ. The CDR3 region is CASSPRLAGSLEQYF. In DNA, the CDR3 is TGTGCCAGCAGCCCCAGACTAGCGGGGTCCCTCGAGCAGTACTTC.

This sequence joins TRBV4-2 and TRBJ1-1; D may be TRBD1 (6 bases). Germline assignment: CDR1 LGHNA and CDR2 YNFKEQ. With 8 bases removed from V and 4 bases from J, the gap between germline ends came to 17 bases. There are 14 residues in the CDR3. The CDR3 DNA sequence: TGTGCCAGCGGCATGGGGGCGCAGGGCACTGAAGCTTTCTTT. Encoded protein: CASGMGAQGTEAFF.

The chain links TRBV5-1 to TRBJ2-3; D is possibly TRBD1 (5 bases). The CDR3 length is 13 residues. Germline V gene data show CDR1 as SGHRS and CDR2 as YFSETQ. V lost 2 bases and J lost 4, with 8 bases in between. DNA of the CDR3: TGCGCCAGCAGCTTCCAGGGCGCAGATACGCAGTATTTT. It translates to CASSFQGADTQYF.

The table lists this clone with a few counts. The chain combines TRBV19 with TRBJ1-5; perhaps TRBD1 as D (6 bases). This CDR3 spans 15 amino acids. Per germline, CDR1 LNHDA and CDR2 SQIVND (reference sequence). V lost 9 bases to trimming and J lost 5 bases, with 20 bases between them. CDR3 sequence reads: CASHRRGQGYQPQHF. CDR3 nucleotide sequence: TGTGCCAGCCATCGACGGGGGCAGGGTTATCAGCCCCAGCATTTT.

This clone was recorded a few times. This chain's CDR3 is CASSRLAGNNEQFF. The CDR3 DNA reads TGTGCCAGCAGTAGACTAGCGGGGAACAATGAGCAGTTCTTC. The chain couples TRBV6-5 to TRBJ2-1; 11 bases fit TRBD2. CDR1 MNHEY and CDR2 SVGAGI come from the germline V gene. The CDR3 length is 14 residues. V lost 5 bases and J lost 5; bases outside the gene matches: 2.

The J gene is TRBJ2-7, the V gene TRBV2, with 8 bases aligning to TRBD1. The CDR3 runs to 16 residues. The germline V gene encodes CDR1 SNHLY and CDR2 FYNNEI. V was clipped by 6 bases and J by 5 bases; unmatched bases: 15. Here the CDR3 reads CASSRLFRDRSHEQYF. In DNA, the CDR3 is TGTGCCAGCAGCAGACTATTTCGGGACAGGTCCCACGAGCAGTACTTC.

The chain is built from TRBV29-1 and TRBJ2-1; the D is unclear. The V and J ends lost 0 bases and 7 bases respectively, with 7 bases between them. The length of the CDR3 is 12 residues. Germline loops: CDR1 SQVTM, CDR2 ANQGSEA. The CDR3 loop is CSVEDRLNEQFF. The CDR3 nucleotides are TGCAGCGTTGAAGACAGGTTAAATGAGCAGTTCTTC.

This chain links TRBV6-1 with TRBJ1-2; D not resolved. Trimming took 7 bases from V and 5 from J, leaving 8 bases between them. Looked up from germline, CDR1 is MNHNS and CDR2 is SASEGT. This CDR3 comprises 11 residues. The CDR3 reads CASTAEYGYTF. CDR3 bases: TGTGCCAGCACGGCCGAATATGGCTACACCTTC.